This T cell receptor (beta chain) was recorded in a study of CXCR3-negative and CXCR3-positive naive CD8 T cells. Study findings and constraints: After cryopreservation, CXCR3 expression dropped partially; most assays used fresh PBMCs. Each naive subset displayed comparably high diversity, whereas memory CD8+ cells displayed much lower diversity.

Triplicate sorts, 300,000 or so cells apiece, were made for each CD8+ T cell subset. The CDR3 is made up of 13 amino acids. Germline CDR1 is MNHEY and CDR2 is SMNVEV (reference sequence). Libraries of TRB cDNA were made by 5' RACE and carried UMIs. TCRdb re-called the 5' RACE reads, yielding one record per CDR3 amino acid sequence without DNA. The sample table sets out about 90,000 distinct CDR3 sequences. Notes on this clonotype: No antigen is known for it.

Specimen: naive CXCR3- CD8+ T cells from blood. Subset denoted: CD45RO-CCR7+CD27+CD95- naive CD8+ T cells lacking CXCR3 (TNR3-). The sequence was obtained from a human donor in good health. Some clones in this sample may be carry-over from other donors' samples. The chain couples TRBV27 to TRBJ2-7. The chain's CDR3 is CASSLKSSYEQYF.